The sample holds one count of the clone carrying this T cell receptor (beta chain). The data were obtained in a study of HIV-infected children after antiretroviral therapy interruption. The treatment: PENTA 11 planned treatment interruption arm or continuous ART arm. The TCR library was built from RNA with a 3' RACE protocol and unique molecular identifiers. Using its own MiXCR run on the 3' RACE reads, TCRdb lists one record per CDR3 protein. The data contain about 40,000 distinct CDR3 sequences, about 7% of them singletons. Germline V gene lookup returns CDR1 MNHNS and CDR2 SASEGT. The CDR3 is 13 residues long. Trimming left V 8 bases short and J 3 bases short, with 12 bases between.

The starting material was CD45RA+ CD4+ T cells from PBMCs, pooled from several time points, obtained from a donor given antiretroviral therapy, either interrupted or continuous. Subset indicated: naive CD4+ CD45RA+ CD45RO- T cells. V usage is TRBV6-1 and J usage is TRBJ2-3, with D tentatively TRBD1 (5 bases). This sequence originates from a pool of human donors with HIV. Written as DNA, the CDR3 is TGTGCCAGCGGGGCGGCATCGACAGATACGCAGTATTTT. This translates into CASGAASTDTQYF.